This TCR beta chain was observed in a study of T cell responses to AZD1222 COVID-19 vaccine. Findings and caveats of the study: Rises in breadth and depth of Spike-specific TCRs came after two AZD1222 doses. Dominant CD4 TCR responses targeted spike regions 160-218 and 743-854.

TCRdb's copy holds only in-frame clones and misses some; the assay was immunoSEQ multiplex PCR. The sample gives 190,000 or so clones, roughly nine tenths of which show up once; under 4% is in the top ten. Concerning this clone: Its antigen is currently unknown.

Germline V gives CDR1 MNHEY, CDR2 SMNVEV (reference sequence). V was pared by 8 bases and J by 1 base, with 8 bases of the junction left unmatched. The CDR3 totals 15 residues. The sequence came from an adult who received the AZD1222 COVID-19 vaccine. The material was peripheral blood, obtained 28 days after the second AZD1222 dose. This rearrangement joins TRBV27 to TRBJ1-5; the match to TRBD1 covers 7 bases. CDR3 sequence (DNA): TGTGCCAGCGGTTACAGGGGCCAAAGCAATCAGCCCCAGCATTTT. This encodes CASGYRGQSNQPQHF.